A selection of T cell receptor beta chains follows, all from one sample in a study of CD8 T cells in Susac syndrome. TCRdb re-called the immunoSEQ multiplex PCR reads through MiXCR, storing one row per CDR3 protein. The repertoire holds about 94,000 distinct CDR3 sequences, 85% to 95% seen once, with about 0.3% in the top ten. Sample: CD4+ T cells from PBMCs. The receptors derive from a human donor with Susac syndrome. Both conserved end residues are part of each CDR3. A D gene is named only where the DNA matches it firmly. Rows may omit the clone size; those that give it use once, few, many or a size class.

TRBJ1-1	TRBV19	-	-	TGTGCCAGTAGTAAAAGCATGAACACTGAAGCTTTCTTT	CASSKSMNTEAFF
TRBJ2-5	TRBV3-1	-	-	TGTGCCAGCCAAAGGAAAGGACAGCGAGAGACCCAGTACTTC	CASQRKGQRETQYF
TRBJ1-1	TRBV30	-	-	TGTGCCTGGAGTGTAAGGGCAGGAATGAACACTGAAGCTTTCTTT	CAWSVRAGMNTEAFF
TRBJ1-5	TRBV3-1	few	-	TGTGCCAGCTCCCTTGCGGGCGGGAATCAGCCCCAGCATTTT	CASSLAGGNQPQHF
TRBJ1-3	TRBV7-6	-	-	TGTGCCAGCAGCTTAGCGGAGGGAGGAAACACCATATATTTT	CASSLAEGGNTIYF
TRBJ2-5	TRBV21-1	-	-	TGTGCCAGCAGCAAACAAGCTCGAAGTAGCGGGGAGCACCAAGAGACCCAGTACTTC	CASSKQARSSGEHQETQYF
TRBJ1-1	TRBV29-1	-	-	TGCAGCGTCTATTCAAACTCGAACACTGAAGCTTTCTTT	CSVYSNSNTEAFF
TRBJ1-1	TRBV12-3/TRBV12-4	-	-	TGTGCCAGCAGTACAGGGCAAAGGACGCGGGGCACTGAAGCTTTCTTT	CASSTGQRTRGTEAFF
TRBJ2-6	TRBV4-3	once	-	TGCGCCAGCAGCCAAGATAGCGTCATCGACTCTGGGGCCAACGTCCTGACTTTC	CASSQDSVIDSGANVLTF
TRBJ2-7	TRBV29-1	-	TRBD1	TGCAGCGTATCCGACAGGGTAAGCTCCTACGAGCAGTACTTC	CSVSDRVSSYEQYF
TRBJ2-7	TRBV28	-	-	TGTGCCAGCAGTTTAGACTCGGGGGAGCAGTACTTC	CASSLDSGEQYF
TRBJ2-4	TRBV24-1	-	TRBD2	TGTGCCACCAGTCTGCCCGGGAGGGGCGAAAACATTCAGTACTTC	CATSLPGRGENIQYF
TRBJ1-6	TRBV10-3	-	-	TGTGCCATCAGTGACAACAGGGTGCGCGAGTCACCCCTCCACTTT	CAISDNRVRESPLHF
TRBJ2-3	TRBV6-5	-	TRBD2	TGTGCCAGCAGTTTCCGGGGGGACACAGATACGCAGTATTTT	CASSFRGDTDTQYF
TRBJ2-3	TRBV20-1	-	-	TGCAGTGCTGGGACCCCCGGTTCAGATACGCAGTATTTT	CSAGTPGSDTQYF
TRBJ2-5	TRBV20-1	-	-	TGCAGTGCACGACAGGGTTGGGAGGAGAAAGAGACCCAGTACTTC	CSARQGWEEKETQYF
TRBJ2-2	TRBV30	once	-	TGTGCCTGGGATAAGAAAGTATTCACCGGGGAGCTGTTTTTT	CAWDKKVFTGELFF
TRBJ1-6	TRBV20-1	-	-	TGCAGTGCTGATGCCGGACAGCTACCAGATTCACCCCTCCACTTT	CSADAGQLPDSPLHF
TRBJ2-1	TRBV4-3	-	-	TGCGCCAGCAGCCCCTTGGCTTACTCCTACAATGAGCAGTTCTTC	CASSPLAYSYNEQFF
TRBJ2-1	TRBV12-3/TRBV12-4	-	-	TGTGCCAGCAACGCGGGTAGCTCCTACAATGAGCAGTTCTTC	CASNAGSSYNEQFF
TRBJ2-3	TRBV20-1	once	TRBD2	TGCAGTGCTATTACTAGCGGGGTGGTAGATACGCAGTATTTT	CSAITSGVVDTQYF
TRBJ1-1	TRBV30	-	-	TGTGCCTGGAGTTCGAGCTCAAACACTGAAGCTTTCTTT	CAWSSSSNTEAFF
TRBJ1-2	TRBV6-6	once	-	TGTGCCAGCAGTTATCAGCATGGCTACACCTTC	CASSYQHGYTF
TRBJ2-3	TRBV20-1	-	-	TGCAGTGCTAGAGTTACGCGCGGCACAGATACGCAGTATTTT	CSARVTRGTDTQYF
TRBJ2-1	TRBV12-3/TRBV12-4	-	TRBD1	TGTGCCAGCAGTTTCCAGGGGGCTTGGAATGAGCAGTTCTTC	CASSFQGAWNEQFF
TRBJ2-2	TRBV6-5	-	-	TGTGCCAGCAGTCAGGACAGAAACACCGGGGAGCTGTTTTTT	CASSQDRNTGELFF
TRBJ2-1	TRBV29-1	-	-	TGCAGCGTGGACAATGAGCAGTTCTTC	CSVDNEQFF
TRBJ1-2	TRBV12-3/TRBV12-4	-	-	TGTGCCAGCACCTATGACCTCTACTCCCATGGCTACACCTTC	CASTYDLYSHGYTF
TRBJ2-5	TRBV2	once	-	TGTGCCAGCGCGTGGGAGACCCAGTACTTC	CASAWETQYF
TRBJ1-2	TRBV12-3/TRBV12-4	-	-	TGTGCCAGCAGCCGGACGGTATCCTCTTCTAACTATGGCTACACCTTC	CASSRTVSSSNYGYTF
TRBJ2-3	TRBV6-2/TRBV6-3	-	TRBD1	TGTGCCAGCAGTTGGGGAGACAGGGGAGCAGATACGCAGTATTTT	CASSWGDRGADTQYF
TRBJ2-1	TRBV10-3	-	-	TGTGCCATCAGTGAATGGTCCAATGAGCAGTTCTTC	CAISEWSNEQFF
TRBJ1-1	TRBV3-1	once	-	TGTGCCAGCAGCCAAGTCCCCCTGGGGAGCACTGAAGCTTTCTTT	CASSQVPLGSTEAFF
TRBJ1-1	TRBV18	-	-	TGTGCCAGCTCACCAGGGGGAGGAAGCACTGAAGCTTTCTTT	CASSPGGGSTEAFF
TRBJ1-1	TRBV7-2	-	-	TGTGCCAGCAGCTTAGGAACCAGACGGGACACTGAAGCTTTCTTT	CASSLGTRRDTEAFF
TRBJ2-1	TRBV9	-	-	TGTGCCAGCAACCCCCGGGGCAGGGAATACAATGAGCAGTTCTTC	CASNPRGREYNEQFF
TRBJ2-6	TRBV4-1	few	-	TGCGCCAGCAGCCGGGGAGGACTTGCTGGGGCCAACGTCCTGACTTTC	CASSRGGLAGANVLTF
TRBJ2-3	TRBV9	-	-	TGTGCCAGCAGCCCACGGGACCCAAGCACAGATACGCAGTATTTT	CASSPRDPSTDTQYF